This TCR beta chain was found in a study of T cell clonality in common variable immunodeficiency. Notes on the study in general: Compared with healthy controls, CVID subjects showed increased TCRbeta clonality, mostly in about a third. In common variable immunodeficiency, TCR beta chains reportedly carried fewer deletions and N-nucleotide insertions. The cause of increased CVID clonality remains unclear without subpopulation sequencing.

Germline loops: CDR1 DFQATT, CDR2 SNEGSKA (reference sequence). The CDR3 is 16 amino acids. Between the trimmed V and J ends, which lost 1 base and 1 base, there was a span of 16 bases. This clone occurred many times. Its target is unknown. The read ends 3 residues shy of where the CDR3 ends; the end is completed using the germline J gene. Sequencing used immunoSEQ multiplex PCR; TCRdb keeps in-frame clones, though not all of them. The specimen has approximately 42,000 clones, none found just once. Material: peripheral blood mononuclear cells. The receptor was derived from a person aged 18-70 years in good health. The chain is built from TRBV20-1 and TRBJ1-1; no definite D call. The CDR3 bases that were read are TGCAGTGCTAGAGGGGCATGGGCCAGTCAGAACACTGAA. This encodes CSARGAWASQNTE. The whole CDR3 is CSARGAWASQNTEAFF.